A single sample is the source of the 4 T cell receptor beta chains below, sequenced in a study of cytomegalovirus exposure and HLA in healthy donors. Researchers ran the PCR with 60 Vbeta and 13 Jbeta primers. The table came from immunoSEQ multiplex PCR; TCRdb's copy has only in-frame clones and leaves some out. The sample holds approximately 150,000 clones, approximately 84% seen once. The source material was PBMCs. The receptors stem from a woman between 55 and 75 years old in good health and CMV-seropositive.

The J gene is TRBJ2-5, the V gene TRBV29-1, with TRBD2 matching 10 bases. From germline, CDR1 is SQVTM and CDR2 ANQGSEA. V lost 1 base and J lost 5; bases outside the gene matches: 7. CDR3 size: 15 residues. The CDR3 region is CSVEGASGRGETQYF. CDR3 coding DNA: TGCAGCGTTGAAGGGGCTAGCGGGAGAGGTGAGACCCAGTACTTC.

This clone was observed a handful of times. The chain couples TRBV7-8 to TRBJ2-5, with D perhaps matching TRBD2 (6 bases). Germline loops: CDR1 SGHVS, CDR2 FQNEAQ. V shed 2 bases and J shed 11 bases, with 21 bases lying between them. The CDR3 is made up of 15 amino acids. The CDR3 DNA is TGTGCCAGCAGCTTACCCGCAGGGACTTTCGGGGAGCAGTACTTC. Residues: CASSLPAGTFGEQYF.

The table lists this clone with a few counts. The chain recombines TRBV14 with TRBJ2-5; D is ambiguous. The ends were cut back, 4 bases at V and 5 bases at J, with 14 bases in the middle. The CDR3 has 14 amino acids. From germline, CDR1 is SGHDN and CDR2 FVKESK. CDR3 region: CASSPSELGETQYF. The CDR3 nucleotides are TGTGCCAGCAGCCCCAGTGAGCTCGGGGAGACCCAGTACTTC.

This chain connects TRBV5-1 to TRBJ2-5, with 9 bases that match TRBD2. With V trimmed by 0 bases and J by 4 bases, 4 bases remained unmatched. This CDR3 is 15 amino acids long. The V gene's germline CDR1 is SGHRS and CDR2 YFSETQ. Here the CDR3 DNA reads TGCGCCAGCAGCTTGGAATTAGCGGGAGCAGAGACCCAGTACTTC. It translates to CASSLELAGAETQYF.